This T cell receptor beta chain is from a study of cytotoxic CD8 clonotypes in ibrutinib-treated CLL. The length of the CDR3 is 14 residues. The V gene's germline CDR1 is SEHNR and CDR2 FQNEAQ (reference sequence). V lost 7 bases to trimming and J lost 7 bases; unmatched junction nucleotides: 9. Sequenced by immunoSEQ multiplex PCR; TCRdb stores in-frame clones only, minus some. The sample holds 300,000 to 350,000 clones; 80% are singletons and the top ten take under 8.5%. V is TRBV7-9 and J is TRBJ2-1, with 8 bases fitting TRBD2. The sequencing used PBMCs, collected before ibrutinib treatment. The TCR comes from a human donor with chronic lymphocytic leukemia. This chain's CDR3 is CASTLERERNEQFF. The CDR3 DNA reads as TGTGCCAGCACCCTTGAGCGGGAGAGGAATGAGCAGTTCTTC.